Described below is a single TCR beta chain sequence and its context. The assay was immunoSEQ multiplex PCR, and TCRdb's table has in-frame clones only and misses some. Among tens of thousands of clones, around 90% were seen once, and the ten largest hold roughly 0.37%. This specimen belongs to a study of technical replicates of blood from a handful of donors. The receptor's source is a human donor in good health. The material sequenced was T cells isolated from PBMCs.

CDR3 protein: CASSEGTSGALDTQYF. DNA for the CDR3: TGCGCCAGCAGCGAGGGGACTAGCGGGGCCCTAGATACGCAGTATTTT. The rearrangement joins TRBV5-1 to TRBJ2-3, with 13 bases lining up with TRBD2. The germline CDR1 and CDR2 sequences are SGHRS and YFSETQ. This CDR3 has 16 residues. Trimming cost V 4 bases and J 5 bases; bases outside gene matches: 7.